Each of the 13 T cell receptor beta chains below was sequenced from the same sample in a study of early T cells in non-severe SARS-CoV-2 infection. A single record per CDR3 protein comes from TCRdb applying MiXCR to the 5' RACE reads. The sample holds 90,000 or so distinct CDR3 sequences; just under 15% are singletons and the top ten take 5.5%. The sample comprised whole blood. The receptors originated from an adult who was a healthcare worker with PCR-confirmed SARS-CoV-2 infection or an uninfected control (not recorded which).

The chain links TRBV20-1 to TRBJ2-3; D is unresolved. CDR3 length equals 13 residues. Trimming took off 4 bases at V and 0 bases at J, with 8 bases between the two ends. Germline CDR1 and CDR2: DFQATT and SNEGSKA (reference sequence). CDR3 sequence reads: CSATGSSTDTQYF. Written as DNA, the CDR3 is TGCAGTGCTACAGGATCTAGCACAGATACGCAGTATTTT.

The CDR3 region is CASSASGQFETQYF. CDR3 sequence (DNA): TGTGCCAGCAGCGCTTCCGGACAGTTCGAGACCCAGTACTTC. The chain is built from TRBV9 and TRBJ2-5; D perhaps matches TRBD1 (6 bases). Germline V gene sequence: CDR1 SGDLS, CDR2 YYNGEE. V was pared by 3 bases and J by 5 bases, with 14 bases between. This CDR3 has 14 amino acids.

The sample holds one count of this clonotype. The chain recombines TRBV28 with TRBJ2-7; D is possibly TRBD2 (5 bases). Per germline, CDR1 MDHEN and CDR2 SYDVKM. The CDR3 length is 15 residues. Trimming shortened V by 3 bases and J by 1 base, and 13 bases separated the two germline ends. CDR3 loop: CASSFRETTSYEQYF. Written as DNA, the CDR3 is TGTGCCAGCAGTTTTAGGGAGACCACGTCCTACGAGCAGTACTTC.

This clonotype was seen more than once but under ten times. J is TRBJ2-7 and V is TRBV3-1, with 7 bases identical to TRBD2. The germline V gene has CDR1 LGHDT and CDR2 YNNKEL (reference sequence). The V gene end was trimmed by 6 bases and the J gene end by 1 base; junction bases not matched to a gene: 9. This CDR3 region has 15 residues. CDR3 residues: CASRTTGGRSYEQYF. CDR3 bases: TGTGCCAGCAGAACAACCGGCGGGAGATCCTACGAGCAGTACTTC.

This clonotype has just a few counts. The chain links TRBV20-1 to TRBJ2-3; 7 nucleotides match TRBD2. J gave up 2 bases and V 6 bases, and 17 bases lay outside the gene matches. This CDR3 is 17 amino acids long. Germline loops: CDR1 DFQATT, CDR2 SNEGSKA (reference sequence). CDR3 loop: CSASPHPLAYYTDTQYF. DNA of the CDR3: TGCAGTGCAAGTCCTCATCCACTAGCGTATTACACAGATACGCAGTATTTT.

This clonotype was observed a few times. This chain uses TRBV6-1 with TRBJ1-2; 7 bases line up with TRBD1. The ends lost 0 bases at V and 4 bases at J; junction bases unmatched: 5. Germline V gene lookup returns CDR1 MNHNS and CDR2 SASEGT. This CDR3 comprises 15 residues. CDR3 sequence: CASSEALQGVYGYTF. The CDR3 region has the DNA TGTGCCAGCAGTGAAGCTTTGCAGGGGGTCTATGGCTACACCTTC.

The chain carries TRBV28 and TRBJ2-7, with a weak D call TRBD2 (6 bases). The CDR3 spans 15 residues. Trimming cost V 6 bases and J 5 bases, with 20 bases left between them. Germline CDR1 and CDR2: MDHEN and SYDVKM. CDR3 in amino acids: CASSPPGDLFHEQYF. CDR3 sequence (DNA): TGTGCCAGCAGCCCCCCGGGGGACCTCTTCCACGAGCAGTACTTC.

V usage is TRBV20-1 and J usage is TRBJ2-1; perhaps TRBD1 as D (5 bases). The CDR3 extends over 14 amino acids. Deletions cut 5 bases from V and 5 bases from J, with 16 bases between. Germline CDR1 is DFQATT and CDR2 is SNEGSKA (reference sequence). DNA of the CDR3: TGCAGTGCTCCTGGACAAGGGATTAACAATGAGCAGTTCTTC. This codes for CSAPGQGINNEQFF.

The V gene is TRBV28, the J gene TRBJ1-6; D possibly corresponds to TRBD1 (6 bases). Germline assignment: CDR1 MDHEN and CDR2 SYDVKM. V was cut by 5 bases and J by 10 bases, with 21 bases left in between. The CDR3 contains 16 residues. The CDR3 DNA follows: TGTGCCAGCAGTCCCTCTCGCGCGGGGGCCGGATCACCCCTCCACTTT. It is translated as CASSPSRAGAGSPLHF.

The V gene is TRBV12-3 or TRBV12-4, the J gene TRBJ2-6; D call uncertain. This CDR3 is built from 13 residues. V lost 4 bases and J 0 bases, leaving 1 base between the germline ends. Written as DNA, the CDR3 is TGTGCCAGCAGTTACTCTGGGGCCAACGTCCTGACTTTC. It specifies CASSYSGANVLTF.

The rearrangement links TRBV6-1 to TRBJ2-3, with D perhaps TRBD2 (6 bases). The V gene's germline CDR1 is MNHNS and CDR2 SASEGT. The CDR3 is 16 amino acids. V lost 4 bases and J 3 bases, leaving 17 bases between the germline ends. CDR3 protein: CASSVIRWRDTDTQYF. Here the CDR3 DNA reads TGTGCCAGCAGTGTGATCCGTTGGCGGGATACAGATACGCAGTATTTT.

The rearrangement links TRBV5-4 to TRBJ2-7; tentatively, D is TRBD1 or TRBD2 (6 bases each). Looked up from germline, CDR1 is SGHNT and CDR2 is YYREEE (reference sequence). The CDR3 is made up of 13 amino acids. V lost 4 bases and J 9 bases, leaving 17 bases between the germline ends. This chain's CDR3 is CASSTGTSGAQYF. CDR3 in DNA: TGTGCCAGCAGCACCGGGACTTCGGGGGCGCAGTACTTC.

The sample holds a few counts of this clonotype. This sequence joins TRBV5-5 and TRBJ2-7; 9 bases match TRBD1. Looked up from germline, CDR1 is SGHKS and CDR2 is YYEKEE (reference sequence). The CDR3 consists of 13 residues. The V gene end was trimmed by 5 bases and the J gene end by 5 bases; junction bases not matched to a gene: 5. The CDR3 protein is CASRSQGADEQYF. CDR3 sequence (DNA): TGTGCCAGCAGGTCACAGGGGGCGGACGAGCAGTACTTC.